These 23 T cell receptor beta chains were all obtained from the same sample, sequenced in a study of human T cells and chemical hapten exposure. The sample's time point: healthy volunteer bleed at 2 weeks. The template was total RNA from unfractionated whole blood. TCRdb re-analysed the RACE reads in MiXCR, keeping a single row per CDR3 protein. The sample lists 30,000 to 35,000 distinct CDR3 sequences; about 7% were seen once. The sequencing sample was made of whole blood. These receptors came from a human donor in good health. Some clones in this sample may be carry-over from other donors' samples.

This clonotype was seen a handful of times. V and J are TRBV5-4 and TRBJ2-6; weak D call: TRBD1 (6 bases). The CDR3 runs 16 residues. The V end was cut by 1 base, the J end by 4 bases, with 12 bases between. The germline V gene has CDR1 SGHNT and CDR2 YYREEE (reference sequence). The chain's CDR3 is CASSLWGLAGANVLTF. CDR3 in DNA: TGTGCCAGCAGCTTGTGGGGGCTGGCAGGGGCCAACGTCCTGACTTTC.

This clonotype is labeled as medium-sized (0.01 to 0.1%). This rearrangement joins TRBV27 to TRBJ2-7; 12 nucleotides match TRBD1. In germline, CDR1 is MNHEY, CDR2 SMNVEV (reference sequence). This CDR3 has 16 residues. V lost 4 bases, J lost 0 bases, and 4 bases stayed unmatched. CDR3 bases: TGTGCCAGCAGTTCGGGGACAGGGGGCAACTCCTACGAGCAGTACTTC. Translation gives CASSSGTGGNSYEQYF.

A few counts support this clonotype. The rearrangement links TRBV7-6 to TRBJ1-1; TRBD1 might be the D (6 bases). The CDR3 is made up of 16 amino acids. Looked up from germline, CDR1 is SGHVS and CDR2 is FNYEAQ. Trimming shortened V by 1 base and J by 1 base, and 13 bases separated the two germline ends. The CDR3 DNA reads as TGTGCCAGCAGCTTAGAGGGGGGCCGAAGGAACACTGAAGCTTTCTTT. Protein: CASSLEGGRRNTEAFF.

In its sample, this clonotype was seen a few times. V gene TRBV5-1 combines with J gene TRBJ2-1; no clear D gene. Germline V CDR1 and CDR2: SGHRS, YFSETQ. Between the trimmed V and J ends, which lost 4 bases and 3 bases, there was a span of 8 bases. The CDR3 length is 13 residues. In DNA, the CDR3 is TGCGCCAGCAGCAACAGAGGCTACAATGAGCAGTTCTTC. Translation: CASSNRGYNEQFF.

The V and J genes are TRBV6-6 and TRBJ1-1; D is undetermined. Germline V CDR1 and CDR2: MNHNY, SVGAGI (reference sequence). The ends were cut back, 3 bases at V and 11 bases at J, with 16 bases in the middle. CDR3 length equals 13 residues. CDR3: CASSYNSDPEAFF. In nucleotides, the CDR3 is TGTGCCAGCAGTTATAACTCAGACCCGGAGGCTTTCTTT.

The gene calls are TRBV29-1 and TRBJ1-4; D ambiguous. This CDR3 has 15 amino acids. V was pared by 5 bases and J by 0 bases, with 13 bases between. The V gene's germline CDR1 is SQVTM and CDR2 ANQGSEA. CDR3 nucleotide sequence: TGCAGCGTTCGGGCAGGATCCTCAACTAATGAAAAACTGTTTTTT. This encodes CSVRAGSSTNEKLFF. Drawing the rest from reference TRBV29-1 and TRBJ1-4, the complete variable domain is SAVISQKPSRDICQRGTSLTIQCQVDSQVTMMFWYRQQPGQSLTLIATANQGSEATYESGFVIDKFPISRPNLTFSTLTVSNMSPEDSSIYLCSVRAGSSTNEKLFFGSGTQLSVL.

Points on this clonotype: A much larger clone lies a single base off, so this may be a read error. This chain uses TRBV6-5 with TRBJ1-1, with a possible D match to TRBD1 (5 bases). There are 13 residues in the CDR3. V was pared by 6 bases and J by 0 bases, with 8 bases between. CDR1 and CDR2 (germline): MNHEY, SVGAGI. The CDR3 reads CASRGRVNTEAFF. The CDR3 nucleotides are TGTGCCAGCAGGGGCAGGGTGAACACTGAAGCTTTCTTT.

This clonotype has ten or more counts. The V and J genes are TRBV9 and TRBJ2-1; TRBD1 might be the D (5 bases). The CDR3 has 16 amino acids. Germline CDR1 SGDLS, CDR2 YYNGEE. The V and J ends lost 0 bases and 0 bases respectively, with 10 bases between them. The CDR3 DNA reads TGTGCCAGCAGCGTAGGGGGCGCGAGCTCCTACAATGAGCAGTTCTTC. It codes for CASSVGGASSYNEQFF.

The J gene is TRBJ1-1, the V gene TRBV13; perhaps TRBD1 as D (6 bases). Germline-derived CDR1 and CDR2 are PRHDT and FYEKMQ (reference sequence). Trimming removed 2 bases at V and 10 bases at J, with 23 bases between. There are 16 residues in the CDR3. The CDR3 loop reads CASSLRGGQGLPRAFF. Written as DNA, the CDR3 is TGTGCCAGCAGCTTACGGGGGGGACAAGGTCTCCCAAGAGCTTTCTTT.

At least ten counts were recorded for this clonotype. J is TRBJ1-2 and V is TRBV4-3; D is possibly TRBD1 (5 bases). The CDR3 length is 13 residues. V lost 2 bases to trimming and J lost 9 bases, with 13 bases between them. Per germline, CDR1 LGHNA and CDR2 YSLEER. The CDR3 DNA reads as TGCGCCAGCAGCCAATTGCCCGGGGGACGCTACACCTTC. This codes for CASSQLPGGRYTF.

In this sample, this clonotype turned up many times. This sequence joins TRBV14 and TRBJ1-5, with 9 bases fitting TRBD1. Germline V CDR1 and CDR2: SGHDN, FVKESK. V was clipped by 0 bases and J by 3 bases; unmatched bases: 9. This CDR3 is 18 amino acids long. CDR3 in DNA: TGTGCCAGCAGCCAAGATTCGCCGGGACAGGGTTCCAATCAGCCCCAGCATTTT. It yields the protein CASSQDSPGQGSNQPQHF.

This clonotype was found many times. The chain couples TRBV7-2 to TRBJ2-7; D uncertain. Trimming stripped 5 bases from V and 4 bases from J, with 9 bases between. The germline CDR1 and CDR2 sequences are SGHTA and FQGNSA. The CDR3 consists of 12 residues. The CDR3 loop is CASSPNTYEQYF. The CDR3 region has the DNA TGTGCCAGCAGCCCCAACACGTACGAGCAGTACTTC.

There are many counts of this clonotype. The chain is built from TRBV20-1 and TRBJ2-1; 9 bases align to TRBD2. Germline CDR1 is DFQATT and CDR2 is SNEGSKA (reference sequence). The CDR3 has 17 residues. J was trimmed by 0 bases and V by 6 bases; bases with no gene match: 12. The CDR3 region has the DNA TGCAGTGCCTATATTACGGGCGGGAGGGCCTCCTACAATGAGCAGTTCTTC. Its protein product is CSAYITGGRASYNEQFF.

This clonotype was counted between two and nine times. The chain links TRBV18 to TRBJ2-7; D is unresolved. Germline V gives CDR1 KGHSH, CDR2 LQKENI. The V end lost 4 bases, the J end lost 4 bases, and 8 bases lay between the germline ends. The CDR3 is 12 residues long. The CDR3 loop reads CASSRVIYEQYF. The CDR3 DNA reads as TGTGCCAGCTCACGGGTCATATACGAGCAGTACTTC.

This clonotype was recorded a few times. This chain uses TRBV28 with TRBJ2-7; 14 positions match TRBD2. Germline trimming cut 6 bases from V and 7 bases from J; bases unmatched to any gene: 14. Germline values: CDR1 MDHEN, CDR2 SYDVKM. The CDR3 covers 17 residues. The CDR3 sequence is CASRSPGLAGAAPEQYF. The CDR3 DNA is TGTGCCAGCAGATCTCCGGGACTAGCGGGAGCAGCGCCTGAGCAGTACTTC.

This clonotype came up many times. The CDR3 nucleotides are TGCAGTGGGTACTCCGGCCTCTCCTACGAGCAGTACTTC. It encodes CSGYSGLSYEQYF. This sequence joins TRBV20-1 and TRBJ2-7; D call uncertain. Trimming took off 7 bases at V and 0 bases at J, with 13 bases between the two ends. CDR3 length equals 13 residues. The germline V gene has CDR1 DFQATT and CDR2 SNEGSKA (reference sequence).

The chain uses TRBV4-1 and TRBJ2-7; either TRBD1 or TRBD2 may supply D (5 bases each). Germline V lookup: CDR1 MGHRA, CDR2 YSYEKL. The length of the CDR3 is 16 residues. V lost 3 bases and J 3 bases, leaving 18 bases between the germline ends. DNA for the CDR3: TGCGCCAGCAGCCAGGACCGGGACGCAAGATGCTACGAGCAGTACTTC. It yields the protein CASSQDRDARCYEQYF.

Ten or more counts support this clonotype. The gene calls are TRBV4-3 and TRBJ1-1; TRBD1 is a possible D gene (5 bases). Germline V gene sequence: CDR1 LGHNA, CDR2 YSLEER. The CDR3 is 14 residues long. V was clipped by 0 bases and J by 5 bases, with 10 bases between them. The CDR3 DNA sequence: TGCGCCAGCAGCCAAGAGGCAGGGCTTACTGAAGCTTTCTTT. Encoded protein: CASSQEAGLTEAFF.

This clonotype occurred many times. The chain couples TRBV5-1 to TRBJ2-1, with 9 nucleotides matching TRBD2. The length of the CDR3 is 15 residues. Germline values: CDR1 SGHRS, CDR2 YFSETQ. Unmatched junction bases numbered 4, after V lost 0 bases and J lost 6 bases. The CDR3 DNA reads TGCGCCAGCAGCTTGGCACCTAGCGGGGTCAATGAGCAGTTCTTC. It codes for CASSLAPSGVNEQFF.

This clonotype was counted a few times. The J gene is TRBJ1-1, the V gene TRBV12-3 or TRBV12-4; D is ambiguous. V gave up 6 bases and J gave up 1 base, with 3 bases separating them. The CDR3 spans 11 residues. CDR3 in amino acids: CASRGNTEAFF. CDR3 DNA sequence: TGTGCCAGCAGGGGGAACACTGAAGCTTTCTTT.

This clonotype occurred many times. CDR3 DNA sequence: TGCAGTGCCGCCCTAACTAGCACAGATACGCAGTATTTT. Translation: CSAALTSTDTQYF. The chain couples TRBV20-1 to TRBJ2-3, with D hard to call. The V end was cut by 6 bases, the J end by 0 bases, with 10 bases between. Germline CDR1 is DFQATT and CDR2 is SNEGSKA (reference sequence). The CDR3 runs 13 residues.

This clonotype was seen many times. V and J are TRBV9 and TRBJ2-1; D remains unclear. The CDR3 runs to 15 residues. The V end lost 0 bases, the J end lost 6 bases, and 13 bases lay between the germline ends. Germline V gene sequence: CDR1 SGDLS, CDR2 YYNGEE. CDR3 sequence (DNA): TGTGCCAGCAGCGTAGAGGCCCGGTTCGTCAATGAGCAGTTCTTC. Protein sequence: CASSVEARFVNEQFF.

This chain links TRBV29-1 with TRBJ1-1, with no clear D. CDR1 and CDR2 (germline): SQVTM, ANQGSEA. The CDR3 totals 14 residues. This CDR3 reads CSGSGSYRNTEAFF. CDR3 DNA: TGCAGTGGCTCCGGGTCTTACAGGAACACTGAAGCTTTCTTT.